This is a list of T cell receptor beta chains from one sample in a study of T-cell reconstitution after alpha-beta-depleted transplantation in children. MiXCR, run by TCRdb on the PCR reads, gives a single entry per CDR3 protein. The sample includes 500,000 to 600,000 distinct CDR3 sequences, about 31% of them seen just once. The sample was PBMCs from the stem cell graft donor, taken from the stem cell graft. Every receptor here comes from a human donor who donated a stem cell graft to a child with aplastic anemia. The CDR3 runs from the conserved cysteine through the conserved F or W. Each record gives: clone size, V gene, CDR3 length, J gene, D gene, CDR3 protein, CDR3 DNA. A D gene is named only where the DNA matches it firmly. Not all rows give a size; the values are once, few, many and, for expanded clones, a class.

clone_size: few; v_call: TRBV5-1; cdr3_length: 13; j_call: TRBJ1-4; d_call: .; cdr3_aa: CASSWQGDEKLFF; cdr3_nt: TGCGCCAGCAGCTGGCAGGGAGATGAAAAACTGTTTTTT
clone_size: .; v_call: TRBV29-1; cdr3_length: 14; j_call: TRBJ1-1; d_call: .; cdr3_aa: CSGLQGNGNTEAFF; cdr3_nt: TGCAGCGGGTTGCAGGGAAACGGGAACACTGAAGCTTTCTTT
clone_size: .; v_call: TRBV20-1; cdr3_length: 15; j_call: TRBJ2-3; d_call: .; cdr3_aa: CSASRSGRSTDTQYF; cdr3_nt: TGCAGTGCTAGCCGCTCGGGGCGCAGCACAGATACGCAGTATTTT
clone_size: few; v_call: TRBV5-1; cdr3_length: 15; j_call: TRBJ1-5; d_call: TRBD1; cdr3_aa: CASSLAGTADQPQHF; cdr3_nt: TGCGCCAGCAGCTTGGCCGGGACAGCAGATCAGCCCCAGCATTTT
clone_size: few; v_call: TRBV7-9; cdr3_length: 15; j_call: TRBJ1-6; d_call: .; cdr3_aa: CASSERGSVNSPLHF; cdr3_nt: TGTGCCAGCAGCGAACGGGGGAGTGTGAATTCACCCCTCCACTTT
clone_size: .; v_call: TRBV12-3/TRBV12-4; cdr3_length: 15; j_call: TRBJ2-1; d_call: .; cdr3_aa: CASSLSGGRYNEQFF; cdr3_nt: TGTGCCAGCAGTTTGTCTGGCGGGCGTTACAATGAGCAGTTCTTC
clone_size: .; v_call: TRBV25-1; cdr3_length: 16; j_call: TRBJ2-3; d_call: .; cdr3_aa: CASSDHTGYGPDTQYF; cdr3_nt: TGTGCCAGCAGTGACCACACAGGGTATGGGCCAGATACGCAGTATTTT
clone_size: few; v_call: TRBV4-3; cdr3_length: 15; j_call: TRBJ1-5; d_call: .; cdr3_aa: CASSQDRYSNQPQHF; cdr3_nt: TGCGCCAGCAGCCAAGACAGGTATAGCAATCAGCCCCAGCATTTT
clone_size: .; v_call: TRBV24-1; cdr3_length: 14; j_call: TRBJ2-1; d_call: .; cdr3_aa: CATSDLGDRNEQFF; cdr3_nt: TGTGCCACCAGTGATTTGGGGGATCGGAATGAGCAGTTCTTC
clone_size: .; v_call: TRBV20-1; cdr3_length: 16; j_call: TRBJ2-3; d_call: .; cdr3_aa: CSARPDRSFWMDTQYF; cdr3_nt: TGCAGTGCTAGACCTGACAGGTCCTTTTGGATGGATACGCAGTATTTT
clone_size: .; v_call: TRBV7-9; cdr3_length: 14; j_call: TRBJ2-7; d_call: .; cdr3_aa: CASSLDRDPYEQYF; cdr3_nt: TGTGCCAGCAGCTTAGACAGGGACCCCTACGAGCAGTACTTC
clone_size: .; v_call: TRBV6-1; cdr3_length: 13; j_call: TRBJ1-1; d_call: .; cdr3_aa: CASNGYEGTEAFF; cdr3_nt: TGTGCCAGCAATGGGTATGAGGGGACTGAAGCTTTCTTT
clone_size: .; v_call: TRBV21-1; cdr3_length: 16; j_call: TRBJ2-5; d_call: .; cdr3_aa: CASSSWTAKRGETQYF; cdr3_nt: TGTGCCAGCAGCTCCTGGACAGCGAAGCGAGGGGAGACCCAGTACTTC
clone_size: few; v_call: TRBV6-5; cdr3_length: 13; j_call: TRBJ1-1; d_call: .; cdr3_aa: CASSYGLLTEAFF; cdr3_nt: TGTGCCAGCAGTTATGGCCTTCTCACTGAAGCTTTCTTT
clone_size: few; v_call: TRBV19; cdr3_length: 15; j_call: TRBJ1-1; d_call: .; cdr3_aa: CASSEYELMNTEAFF; cdr3_nt: TGTGCCAGTAGTGAGTACGAGCTTATGAACACTGAAGCTTTCTTT
clone_size: few; v_call: TRBV5-1; cdr3_length: 17; j_call: TRBJ2-1; d_call: .; cdr3_aa: CASSFPPGTYSYNEQFF; cdr3_nt: TGCGCCAGCAGCTTCCCCCCAGGGACGTACTCCTACAATGAGCAGTTCTTC
clone_size: few; v_call: TRBV7-2; cdr3_length: 14; j_call: TRBJ1-1; d_call: .; cdr3_aa: CASSLARTDTEAFF; cdr3_nt: TGTGCCAGCAGCTTAGCCCGGACAGACACTGAAGCTTTCTTT
clone_size: .; v_call: TRBV28; cdr3_length: 12; j_call: TRBJ1-1; d_call: TRBD1; cdr3_aa: CASRHDRGRAFF; cdr3_nt: TGTGCCAGCAGACATGACAGGGGGCGAGCTTTCTTT
clone_size: few; v_call: TRBV20-1; cdr3_length: 16; j_call: TRBJ2-7; d_call: TRBD2; cdr3_aa: CSARVQERDMSYEQYF; cdr3_nt: TGCAGTGCTAGAGTTCAGGAGCGGGATATGAGTTACGAGCAGTACTTC
clone_size: .; v_call: TRBV4-3; cdr3_length: 18; j_call: TRBJ2-7; d_call: TRBD2; cdr3_aa: CASSRKLGTSGSTYEQYF; cdr3_nt: TGCGCCAGCAGTCGCAAACTTGGGACTAGCGGGAGTACTTACGAGCAGTACTTC
clone_size: .; v_call: TRBV20-1; cdr3_length: 13; j_call: TRBJ1-4; d_call: TRBD1; cdr3_aa: CSAMGQGAEKLFF; cdr3_nt: TGCAGTGCTATGGGACAGGGGGCGGAAAAACTGTTTTTT
clone_size: .; v_call: TRBV23-1; cdr3_length: 15; j_call: TRBJ2-7; d_call: .; cdr3_aa: CASSQWTARRYEQYF; cdr3_nt: TGCGCCAGCAGTCAGTGGACAGCCAGACGTTACGAGCAGTACTTC
clone_size: .; v_call: TRBV5-1; cdr3_length: 14; j_call: TRBJ1-1; d_call: .; cdr3_aa: CATSLGGAGTEAFF; cdr3_nt: TGCGCCACCTCCCTCGGGGGGGCTGGCACTGAAGCTTTCTTT
clone_size: .; v_call: TRBV7-9; cdr3_length: 14; j_call: TRBJ2-2; d_call: TRBD1; cdr3_aa: CASSFDRANGELFF; cdr3_nt: TGTGCCAGCAGTTTCGACAGGGCTAACGGGGAGCTGTTTTTT
clone_size: .; v_call: TRBV12-3/TRBV12-4; cdr3_length: 14; j_call: TRBJ1-4; d_call: .; cdr3_aa: CASSGTGLTEKLFF; cdr3_nt: TGTGCCAGCAGCGGCACCGGGTTAACGGAAAAACTGTTTTTT
clone_size: few; v_call: TRBV5-1; cdr3_length: 15; j_call: TRBJ2-3; d_call: .; cdr3_aa: CASSLVRSTTDTQYF; cdr3_nt: TGCGCCAGCAGCTTGGTAAGGTCGACCACAGATACGCAGTATTTT
clone_size: once; v_call: TRBV11-2; cdr3_length: 15; j_call: TRBJ2-1; d_call: TRBD2; cdr3_aa: CASSSLAGWGNEQFF; cdr3_nt: TGTGCCAGCAGCTCCTTAGCGGGATGGGGGAATGAGCAGTTCTTC
clone_size: few; v_call: TRBV5-1; cdr3_length: 13; j_call: TRBJ2-5; d_call: .; cdr3_aa: CASQLEGRETQYF; cdr3_nt: TGCGCCAGCCAGCTGGAGGGGCGAGAGACCCAGTACTTC
clone_size: .; v_call: TRBV29-1; cdr3_length: 9; j_call: TRBJ1-1; d_call: .; cdr3_aa: CSSGRGAFF; cdr3_nt: TGCAGCTCCGGCCGGGGGGCTTTCTTT
clone_size: .; v_call: TRBV29-1; cdr3_length: 22; j_call: TRBJ2-1; d_call: TRBD2; cdr3_aa: CSVAPGVGSGLAGVIPYNEQFF; cdr3_nt: TGCAGCGTTGCCCCGGGGGTGGGTTCGGGACTAGCGGGAGTAATCCCCTACAATGAGCAGTTCTTC
clone_size: .; v_call: TRBV6-5; cdr3_length: 16; j_call: TRBJ2-6; d_call: .; cdr3_aa: CASSYGGNSGANVLTF; cdr3_nt: TGTGCCAGCAGTTACGGCGGAAACTCTGGGGCCAACGTCCTGACTTTC
clone_size: .; v_call: TRBV19; cdr3_length: 16; j_call: TRBJ2-1; d_call: .; cdr3_aa: CASSLNGVHTYNEQFF; cdr3_nt: TGTGCCAGTAGCCTCAACGGCGTCCACACCTACAATGAGCAGTTCTTC
clone_size: .; v_call: TRBV30; cdr3_length: 12; j_call: TRBJ1-2; d_call: .; cdr3_aa: CAWDPEYGGYTF; cdr3_nt: TGTGCCTGGGATCCAGAGTATGGTGGCTACACCTTC
clone_size: few; v_call: TRBV18; cdr3_length: 13; j_call: TRBJ2-2; d_call: .; cdr3_aa: CASSPDQSGELFF; cdr3_nt: TGTGCCAGCTCACCGGACCAAAGCGGGGAGCTGTTTTTT
clone_size: few; v_call: TRBV7-2; cdr3_length: 15; j_call: TRBJ1-4; d_call: TRBD1; cdr3_aa: CASSFRQGGNEKLFF; cdr3_nt: TGTGCCAGCAGCTTTCGACAGGGCGGAAATGAAAAACTGTTTTTT
clone_size: few; v_call: TRBV28; cdr3_length: 16; j_call: TRBJ2-1; d_call: .; cdr3_aa: CASSPVRGTGNNEQFF; cdr3_nt: TGTGCCAGCAGTCCTGTCCGGGGAACCGGGAACAATGAGCAGTTCTTC
clone_size: once; v_call: TRBV12-3/TRBV12-4; cdr3_length: 14; j_call: TRBJ2-3; d_call: .; cdr3_aa: CASSLQGGEDTQYF; cdr3_nt: TGTGCCAGCAGTTTACAGGGGGGGGAAGATACGCAGTATTTT
clone_size: once; v_call: TRBV9; cdr3_length: 15; j_call: TRBJ1-1; d_call: TRBD1; cdr3_aa: CASSTTGTGFTEAFF; cdr3_nt: TGTGCCAGCAGCACCACCGGGACAGGGTTCACTGAAGCTTTCTTT
clone_size: few; v_call: TRBV12-3/TRBV12-4; cdr3_length: 14; j_call: TRBJ2-1; d_call: TRBD2; cdr3_aa: CASSLSGGADEQFF; cdr3_nt: TGTGCCAGCAGTTTATCGGGAGGGGCGGATGAGCAGTTCTTC
clone_size: .; v_call: TRBV27; cdr3_length: 15; j_call: TRBJ2-1; d_call: TRBD2; cdr3_aa: CASSPASGSRDEQFF; cdr3_nt: TGTGCCAGCAGTCCGGCTAGCGGGAGTCGGGATGAGCAGTTCTTC
clone_size: .; v_call: TRBV12-3/TRBV12-4; cdr3_length: 13; j_call: TRBJ2-2; d_call: .; cdr3_aa: CASNFGVPGELFF; cdr3_nt: TGTGCCAGCAACTTTGGAGTTCCCGGGGAGCTGTTTTTT
clone_size: .; v_call: TRBV7-2; cdr3_length: 17; j_call: TRBJ1-6; d_call: TRBD1; cdr3_aa: CASSLWDTGAAGSPLHF; cdr3_nt: TGTGCCAGCAGCTTATGGGATACAGGGGCGGCTGGTTCACCCCTCCACTTT
clone_size: .; v_call: TRBV5-1; cdr3_length: 16; j_call: TRBJ1-3; d_call: .; cdr3_aa: CASSPDPRPSGNTIYF; cdr3_nt: TGCGCCAGCAGCCCTGACCCGCGCCCAAGCGGAAACACCATATATTTT
clone_size: .; v_call: TRBV7-2; cdr3_length: 14; j_call: TRBJ1-1; d_call: .; cdr3_aa: CASSLYRQNTEAFF; cdr3_nt: TGTGCCAGCAGCTTATACCGACAGAACACTGAAGCTTTCTTT
clone_size: .; v_call: TRBV5-1; cdr3_length: 16; j_call: TRBJ1-4; d_call: .; cdr3_aa: CASSYPASTGNEKLFF; cdr3_nt: TGCGCCAGCAGCTACCCCGCGAGCACCGGTAATGAAAAACTGTTTTTT
clone_size: many; v_call: TRBV25-1; cdr3_length: 13; j_call: TRBJ1-1; d_call: .; cdr3_aa: CASGGGGKTEAFF; cdr3_nt: TGTGCCAGCGGGGGAGGAGGGAAAACTGAAGCTTTCTTT
clone_size: few; v_call: TRBV6-2/TRBV6-3; cdr3_length: 14; j_call: TRBJ2-1; d_call: .; cdr3_aa: CASSYSPLLEWQFF; cdr3_nt: TGTGCCAGCAGTTACTCCCCCTTACTAGAATGGCAGTTCTTC
clone_size: few; v_call: TRBV7-2; cdr3_length: 15; j_call: TRBJ2-7; d_call: .; cdr3_aa: CASSPPPDRVYEQYF; cdr3_nt: TGTGCCAGCAGCCCTCCTCCGGACAGAGTCTACGAGCAGTACTTC
clone_size: few; v_call: TRBV5-1; cdr3_length: 11; j_call: TRBJ1-4; d_call: TRBD1; cdr3_aa: CASSDRERLFF; cdr3_nt: TGCGCCAGCAGCGACAGGGAACGCCTGTTTTTT
clone_size: .; v_call: TRBV6-2/TRBV6-3; cdr3_length: 17; j_call: TRBJ2-1; d_call: TRBD2; cdr3_aa: CASSYWSGASSYNEQFF; cdr3_nt: TGTGCCAGCAGTTACTGGAGCGGGGCGAGCTCCTACAATGAGCAGTTCTTC